The subject of this entry is one T cell receptor beta chain. No antigen is known for it. Treatment denoted: treatment-naive control, cytoreductive nephrectomy. Sequenced control tumors were from fewer than 14 males and a handful of females, median age approximately 62. The V gene lost 1 base and the J gene lost 0 bases, with 3 bases spanning the gap. The germline CDR1 and CDR2 sequences are PRHDT and FYEKMQ (reference sequence). The CDR3 runs 13 residues. These data belong to a study of radiation and T cells in renal cell carcinoma. Assay used: immunoSEQ multiplex PCR; TCRdb lists only in-frame clones, some missing. The top ten clones hold around 13% of a sample with more than 11,000 clones, roughly three fifths of them seen once. General study findings and limits: Irradiated tumors held more dominant CDR3 motifs than control tumors. Irradiated tumors had higher TCR clonality than control tumors.

The chain has TRBV13 and TRBJ1-2; D unresolved. This specimen was tumor tissue, taken from a patient whose treatment was nephrectomy without radiotherapy. This TCR came from a man over 45 with renal cell carcinoma. CDR3 region: CASSLEANYGYTF. For the CDR3, the DNA is TGTGCCAGCAGCTTAGAGGCTAACTATGGCTACACCTTC.